These T cell receptor beta chains were read from a single sample in a study of CD8 T cells in ankylosing spondylitis. TCRdb re-called the 5' RACE reads with MiXCR, one entry per CDR3 protein. The table records some 85,000 distinct CDR3 sequences, just under 9% of them present only once. Sequencing used blood, either unsorted or a sorted T cell fraction (not recorded which). These receptors all stem from a male donor with ankylosing spondylitis. Each CDR3 is given with its conserved first and last residue. The order of the fields is clone size, J gene, D gene, V gene, CDR3 protein, CDR3 DNA. D genes are given only for firm matches. Clone size is shown for a subset of rows, as once, few, many or a class of expanded clone.

>many|TRBJ1-3|.|TRBV5-1
CASSLGTVSGNTIYF
TGCGCCAGCAGCTTAGGAACAGTCTCTGGAAACACCATATATTTT
>.|TRBJ2-3|TRBD2|TRBV4-1
CASSRGLAGEEDTQYF
TGCGCCAGCAGCCGAGGACTAGCGGGAGAGGAAGATACGCAGTATTTT
>many|TRBJ1-1|.|TRBV19
CASRPGPREAFF
TGTGCCAGTAGGCCCGGGCCCCGCGAAGCTTTCTTT
>few|TRBJ2-7|.|TRBV10-3
CAISELGMSYEQYF
TGTGCCATCAGTGAACTCGGGATGTCCTACGAGCAGTACTTC
>many|TRBJ2-1|.|TRBV24-1
CATSDGQTGYNEQFF
TGTGCCACCAGTGATGGACAAACGGGCTACAATGAGCAGTTCTTC
>many|TRBJ1-3|.|TRBV10-2
CASSMGGASGNTIYF
TGCGCCAGCAGTATGGGGGGGGCCTCTGGAAACACCATATATTTT
>.|TRBJ2-7|TRBD1|TRBV10-3
CAISPTGQNTYEQYF
TGTGCCATCAGTCCAACGGGACAGAATACCTACGAGCAGTACTTC
>.|TRBJ2-6|.|TRBV18
CASSPNPQVSGANVLTF
TGTGCCAGCTCACCCAATCCCCAGGTCTCTGGGGCCAACGTCCTGACTTTC
>.|TRBJ2-2|.|TRBV4-1
CATRDSTGELFF
TGCGCCACCCGGGACTCCACCGGGGAGCTGTTTTTT
>.|TRBJ2-7|.|TRBV5-6
CASSLSFSEHEQYF
TGTGCCAGCAGCTTGAGTTTTAGCGAGCACGAGCAGTACTTC
>.|TRBJ2-5|TRBD1|TRBV11-2
CASSLGSRGPGETQYF
TGTGCCAGCAGCTTAGGGAGTAGGGGGCCGGGAGAGACCCAGTACTTC
>.|TRBJ2-1|TRBD2|TRBV20-1
CSARRNLAGVFNEQFF
TGCAGTGCTAGACGAAATCTAGCGGGAGTCTTCAATGAGCAGTTCTTC
>many|TRBJ2-7|.|TRBV10-3
CAISESRWGSYEQYF
TGTGCCATCAGTGAGTCCAGGTGGGGATCCTACGAGCAGTACTTC
>many|TRBJ2-2|.|TRBV29-1
CSVEGQLNGELFF
TGCAGCGTTGAAGGTCAGCTTAACGGGGAGCTGTTTTTT
>few|TRBJ2-3|TRBD2|TRBV5-1
CASSLGLAGGPGTDTQYF
TGCGCCAGCAGCTTGGGTCTAGCGGGAGGGCCGGGCACAGATACGCAGTATTTT
>many|TRBJ2-1|.|TRBV5-1
CASSLAQGSGVNEQFF
TGCGCCAGCAGCTTGGCCCAGGGTAGTGGGGTTAATGAGCAGTTCTTC
>many|TRBJ2-3|TRBD2|TRBV12-3/TRBV12-4
CASSSTSGREWDTQYF
TGTGCCAGCAGTTCGACTAGCGGGAGGGAGTGGGATACGCAGTATTTT
>many|TRBJ2-7|TRBD2|TRBV20-1
CSARGTSVDYEQYF
TGCAGTGCCCGTGGGACTAGCGTAGACTACGAGCAGTACTTC
>few|TRBJ2-1|TRBD1|TRBV7-2
CASSFYRGHDPEQFF
TGTGCCAGCAGCTTCTATAGGGGGCACGATCCTGAGCAGTTCTTC
>.|TRBJ2-7|.|TRBV11-2
CASSSQTGLTADSYEQYF
TGTGCCAGCAGCTCCCAGACAGGCCTAACTGCGGACTCCTACGAGCAGTACTTC
>many|TRBJ2-2|.|TRBV20-1
CSVPGPPDTGELFF
TGCAGTGTCCCGGGACCCCCGGACACCGGGGAGCTGTTTTTT
>.|TRBJ2-1|TRBD2|TRBV20-1
CSVGGDGDEQFF
TGCAGTGTTGGGGGGGATGGCGATGAGCAGTTCTTC
>.|TRBJ2-4|TRBD2|TRBV7-8
CASSSRWGLAGGNIQYF
TGTGCCAGCAGCTCCAGGTGGGGACTAGCGGGAGGAAACATTCAGTACTTC
>many|TRBJ2-1|TRBD2|TRBV5-6
CASSLGLAGYNEQFF
TGTGCCAGCAGCTTGGGCCTAGCGGGCTACAATGAGCAGTTCTTC
>.|TRBJ2-5|.|TRBV7-6
CAGGASVGETQYF
TGTGCCGGGGGGGCATCAGTAGGGGAGACCCAGTACTTC
>.|TRBJ2-2|TRBD2|TRBV27
CASSLTGGLPGELFF
TGTGCCAGCAGTTTAACGGGAGGGCTCCCCGGGGAGCTGTTTTTT
>.|TRBJ1-5|.|TRBV7-8
CASSALDGYGNQPQHF
TGTGCCAGCAGCGCCTTGGACGGATACGGCAATCAGCCCCAGCATTTT
>few|TRBJ2-1|.|TRBV24-1
CATSDLDSAGPSSYNEQFF
TGTGCCACCAGTGACCTCGACAGCGCCGGGCCAAGCTCCTACAATGAGCAGTTCTTC
>few|TRBJ2-1|TRBD1|TRBV29-1
CSVERGTGAYNEQFF
TGCAGCGTTGAAAGGGGGACAGGAGCCTACAATGAGCAGTTCTTC
>.|TRBJ2-1|TRBD2|TRBV4-2
CASSQDPSGRVGVEQFF
TGTGCCAGCAGCCAAGATCCCAGCGGGAGGGTGGGGGTGGAGCAGTTCTTC
>many|TRBJ1-4|.|TRBV3-1
CASSPMPGATNEKLFF
TGTGCCAGCAGCCCAATGCCGGGGGCAACTAATGAAAAACTGTTTTTT
>many|TRBJ1-6|.|TRBV20-1
CSAPDSTSELSSYNSPLHF
TGCAGTGCCCCGGACAGTACCTCAGAACTGAGCTCCTATAATTCACCCCTCCACTTT
>many|TRBJ2-3|.|TRBV12-3/TRBV12-4
CASSLAPTDTQYF
TGTGCCAGCAGTTTAGCCCCCACAGATACGCAGTATTTT
>many|TRBJ1-5|.|TRBV27
CASSPTGQPQHF
TGTGCCAGCAGTCCGACAGGTCAGCCCCAGCATTTT
>.|TRBJ2-1|.|TRBV12-3/TRBV12-4
CASKDTSSSYNEQFF
TGTGCCAGCAAAGATACCTCTAGCTCCTACAATGAGCAGTTCTTC
>few|TRBJ2-1|.|TRBV5-6
CASSLGGRDNEQFF
TGTGCCAGCAGCTTGGGCGGCAGGGACAATGAGCAGTTCTTC
>many|TRBJ2-2|.|TRBV6-4
CASSVDATGELFF
TGTGCCAGCAGTGTCGACGCCACCGGGGAGCTGTTTTTT
>many|TRBJ2-1|.|TRBV27
CASSFVALSYNEQFF
TGTGCCAGCAGTTTTGTGGCCCTCTCCTACAATGAGCAGTTCTTC
>few|TRBJ2-3|TRBD2|TRBV7-6
CASSSAGLAEFTDTQYF
TGTGCCAGCAGCTCCGCTGGACTAGCGGAATTCACAGATACGCAGTATTTT
>.|TRBJ1-2|.|TRBV27
CASSPREVSGYTF
TGTGCCAGCAGTCCCCGGGAAGTCAGTGGCTACACCTTC
>.|TRBJ2-7|.|TRBV27
CASSPNSFQQYF
TGTGCCAGCAGTCCTAACTCTTTCCAGCAGTACTTC
>many|TRBJ1-3|.|TRBV6-1
CASREYVGGNTIYF
TGTGCCAGCAGGGAGTACGTAGGGGGAAACACCATATATTTT